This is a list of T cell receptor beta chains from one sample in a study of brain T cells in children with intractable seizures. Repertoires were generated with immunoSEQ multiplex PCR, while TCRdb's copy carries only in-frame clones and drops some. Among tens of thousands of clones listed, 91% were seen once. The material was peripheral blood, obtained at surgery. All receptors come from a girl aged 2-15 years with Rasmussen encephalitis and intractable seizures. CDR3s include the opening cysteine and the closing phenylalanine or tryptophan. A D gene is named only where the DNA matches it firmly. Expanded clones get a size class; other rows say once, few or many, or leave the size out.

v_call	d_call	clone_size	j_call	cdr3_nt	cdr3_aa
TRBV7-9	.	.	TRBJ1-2	TGTGCCAGCAGCGCCCGACAGGAAGAGTTAGAGGGCTACACCTTC	CASSARQEELEGYTF
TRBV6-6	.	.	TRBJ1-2	TGTGCCAGCAGACCCGGACAGCTCTATGGCTACACCTTC	CASRPGQLYGYTF
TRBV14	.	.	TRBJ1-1	TGTGCCAGCAGCCAGGTCAAGGATTTCACTGAAGCTTTCTTT	CASSQVKDFTEAFF
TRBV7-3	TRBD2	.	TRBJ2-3	TGTGCCAGCAGCCCGGGACTAGCGGGAGAGGGGGATACGCAGTATTTT	CASSPGLAGEGDTQYF
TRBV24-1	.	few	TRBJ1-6	TGTGCCACCATTATCCCACCTGAGGGGCGAGCAGGTTCACCCCTCCACTTT	CATIIPPEGRAGSPLHF
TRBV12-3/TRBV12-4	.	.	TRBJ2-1	TGTGCCATCGCTTCAAACAATGAGCAGTTCTTC	CAIASNNEQFF
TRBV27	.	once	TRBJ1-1	TGTGCCAGCAGGGCCCAGACAGCCATGAACACTGAAGCTTTCTTT	CASRAQTAMNTEAFF
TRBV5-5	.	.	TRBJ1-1	TGTGCCAGCAGCCGGGCCAGGGTTTCCGCTGAAGCTTTCTTT	CASSRARVSAEAFF
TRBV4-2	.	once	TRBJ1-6	TGTGCCAGCAGCCCGCCAGACAGCCCTGGTTCACCCCTCCACTTT	CASSPPDSPGSPLHF
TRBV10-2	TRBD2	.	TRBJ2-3	TGCGCCAGCAGTGTCTCACTAGCGGGGAGCACAGATACGCAGTATTTT	CASSVSLAGSTDTQYF
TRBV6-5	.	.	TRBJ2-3	TGTGCCTGCAGTAAGGCTAGCGACACAGATACGCAGTATTTT	CACSKASDTDTQYF
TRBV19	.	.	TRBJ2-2	TGTGCCAGTAGTATCATTGATAGTAGGGGCGGGGAGCTGTTTTTT	CASSIIDSRGGELFF
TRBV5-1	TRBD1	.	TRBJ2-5	TGCGCCAGCAGCTTAGGGACAGAAGAGACCCAGTACTTC	CASSLGTEETQYF
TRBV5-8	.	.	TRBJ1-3	TGTGCCAGCAGCCAACGGGGGGTCTCGGGAAACACCATATATTTT	CASSQRGVSGNTIYF
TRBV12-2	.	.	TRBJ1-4	TGTGCAAGTCGCACAGAGATAACTAATGAAAAACTGTTTTTT	CASRTEITNEKLFF
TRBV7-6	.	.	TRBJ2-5	TGTGCCAGCAGCTTTCTGGGGGGCCAGGAGACCCAGTACTTC	CASSFLGGQETQYF
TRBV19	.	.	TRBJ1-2	TGTGCCAGTAGTATAGGCGGGCTTGGCTACACCTTC	CASSIGGLGYTF
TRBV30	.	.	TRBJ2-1	TGTGCCTGGAGCGCAAAAAACAGGGTTTACAATGAGCAGTTCTTC	CAWSAKNRVYNEQFF
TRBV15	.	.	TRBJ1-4	TGTGCCACTACGCAGGGCCTTAATGAAAAACTGTTTTTT	CATTQGLNEKLFF
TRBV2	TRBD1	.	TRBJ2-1	TGTGCCAGCAGTGAGGAGCAGGGGGCTTCGGTCAATGAGCAGTTCTTC	CASSEEQGASVNEQFF
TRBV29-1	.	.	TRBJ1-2	TGCAGCGTTGGTCAGGACCTACTAGGTGGCTACACCTTC	CSVGQDLLGGYTF
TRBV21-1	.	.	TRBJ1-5	TGTGCCAGCAGCAAAAAGGGACAGGGGTATCAGCCCCAGCATTTT	CASSKKGQGYQPQHF
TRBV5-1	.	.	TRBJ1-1	TGCGCCAGCAGCTTGAATATTCGGGGGTCCACTGAAGCTTTCTTT	CASSLNIRGSTEAFF
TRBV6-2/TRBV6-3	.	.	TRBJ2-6	TGTGCCAGCAGTTACAGCCCGACAGGTCGCTCTGGGGCCAACGTCCTGACTTTC	CASSYSPTGRSGANVLTF
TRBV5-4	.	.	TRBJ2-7	TGTGCCAGCAGCTTGGCCTATAGGGGAACGGTCGAGCAGTACTTC	CASSLAYRGTVEQYF
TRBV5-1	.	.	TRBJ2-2	TGCGCCAGCAGCTCGCGCCTACCCGGGGGTGGTACCGGGGAGCTGTTTTTT	CASSSRLPGGGTGELFF
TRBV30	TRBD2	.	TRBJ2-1	TGTGCCTGGAGTCCCATACTAGCGGGAGGGGAGCAGTTCTTC	CAWSPILAGGEQFF
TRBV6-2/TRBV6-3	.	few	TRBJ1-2	TGTGCCAGCAGTTACTACGGGGGTGGCTACACCTTC	CASSYYGGGYTF
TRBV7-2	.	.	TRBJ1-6	TGTGCCAGCAAGGACGGTAATGATCCGACACCCCTCCACTTT	CASKDGNDPTPLHF
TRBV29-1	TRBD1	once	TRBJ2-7	TGCAGCGTTGGTGGACAGGGCTACGAGCAGTACTTC	CSVGGQGYEQYF
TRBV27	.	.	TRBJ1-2	TGTGCCAGCAGCCAAGGGGGGGACTATGGCTACACCTTC	CASSQGGDYGYTF
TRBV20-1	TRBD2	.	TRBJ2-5	TGCAGTGCTAGTGGGGGGGAAACATCGAGGGTAACGGAGACCCAGTACTTC	CSASGGETSRVTETQYF
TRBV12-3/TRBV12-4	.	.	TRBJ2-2	TGTGCCAGCAGTTTTACGGGGCTTGGGGAGCTGTTTTTT	CASSFTGLGELFF
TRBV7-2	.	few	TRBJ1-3	TGTGCCAGCAGCTACAGGCTACCCTCTGGAAACACCATATATTTT	CASSYRLPSGNTIYF
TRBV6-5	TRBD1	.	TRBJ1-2	TGTGCCAGCAGTTACCCTGGACAGGTCTATGGCTACACCTTC	CASSYPGQVYGYTF
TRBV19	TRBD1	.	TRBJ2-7	TGTGCCAGTAGTACCCGACAGGGCTCCGAGCAGTACTTC	CASSTRQGSEQYF
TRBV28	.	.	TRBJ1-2	TGTGCCAGCAGGTACCGTCTTGGCTACACCTTC	CASRYRLGYTF
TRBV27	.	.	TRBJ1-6	TGTGCCACCAGCGGCCAGGGTCGGCAGTTGGCCCTCCACTTT	CATSGQGRQLALHF
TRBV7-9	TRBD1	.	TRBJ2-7	TGTGCCAGCAGCTCCTCGACAGGGTGGTACGAGCAGTACTTC	CASSSSTGWYEQYF
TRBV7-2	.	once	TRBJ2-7	TGTGCCAGCAACACCTACGGGGGGCCGGGACTGGGGTACTTC	CASNTYGGPGLGYF
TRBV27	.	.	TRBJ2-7	TGTGCCAGCAGCCGCCTGGGACAAAGCTCCTACGAGCAGTACTTC	CASSRLGQSSYEQYF
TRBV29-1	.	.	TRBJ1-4	TGCAGCGTCCCTGGATGGGCCTCTAATGAAAAACTGTTTTTT	CSVPGWASNEKLFF